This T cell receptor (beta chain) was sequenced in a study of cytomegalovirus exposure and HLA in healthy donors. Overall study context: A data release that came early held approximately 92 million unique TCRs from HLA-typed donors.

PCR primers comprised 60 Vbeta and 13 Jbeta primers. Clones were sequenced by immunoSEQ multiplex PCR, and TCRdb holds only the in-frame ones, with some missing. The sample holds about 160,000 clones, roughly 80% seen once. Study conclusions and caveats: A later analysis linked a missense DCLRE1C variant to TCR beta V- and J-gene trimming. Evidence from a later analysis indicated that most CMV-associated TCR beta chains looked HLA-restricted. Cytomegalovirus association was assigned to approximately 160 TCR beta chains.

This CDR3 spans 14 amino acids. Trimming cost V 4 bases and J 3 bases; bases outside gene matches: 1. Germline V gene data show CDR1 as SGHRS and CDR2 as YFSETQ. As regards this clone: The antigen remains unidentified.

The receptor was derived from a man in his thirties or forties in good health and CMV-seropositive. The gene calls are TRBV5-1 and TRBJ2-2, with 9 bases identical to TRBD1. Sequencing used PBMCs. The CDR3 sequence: CASSGTGHTGELFF. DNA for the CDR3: TGCGCCAGCAGCGGGACAGGGCACACCGGGGAGCTGTTTTTT.